These T cell receptor beta chains were read from a single sample in a study of cytomegalovirus exposure and HLA in healthy donors. The repertoire was sequenced with immunoSEQ multiplex PCR; TCRdb's copy has only in-frame clones and lacks some. The sample lists under 150,000 clones; about three quarters were seen once. The source material was PBMCs. These receptors all stem from a man younger than 40 in good health and CMV-seronegative. CDR3s include the opening cysteine and the closing phenylalanine or tryptophan.

V	CDR3
TRBV18	CASSPRDRPSYEQYF
TRBV11-1	CASSPQRTSTDTQYF
TRBV10-2	CASSRTSGRSRETQYF
TRBV5-4	CASSFPRGGVGTEAFF
TRBV9	CASSTGQVSNTGELFF
TRBV19	CASSTRGDTEAFF
TRBV6-4	CASSDFGGGGGQYF
TRBV4-1	CASSSLAGLNEQFF
TRBV18	CASSPKLRQTTTMTSQFF
TRBV7-9	CASSLYGNTIYF
TRBV29-1	CSVGGRGADTQYF
TRBV27	CASNRQGVNGELFF
TRBV6-1	CASSEVTGAGYEQYF
TRBV6-1	CASADSRAF
TRBV6-5	CASSDRNSNQPQHF
TRBV10-2	CASNSGNQPQHF
TRBV7-6	CASSLASQETQYF
TRBV15	CATSRGGEGGTEAFF